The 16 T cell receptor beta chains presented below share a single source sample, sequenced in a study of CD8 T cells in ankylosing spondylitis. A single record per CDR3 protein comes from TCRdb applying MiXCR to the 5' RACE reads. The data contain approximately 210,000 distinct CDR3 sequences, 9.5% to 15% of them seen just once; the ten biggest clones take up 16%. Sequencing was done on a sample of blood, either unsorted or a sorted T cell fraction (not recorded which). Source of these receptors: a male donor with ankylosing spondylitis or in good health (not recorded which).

CDR3 DNA sequence: TGTGCCAGCCTGGGATCTCTAGAAAACCACTATGGCTACACCTTC. It yields the protein CASLGSLENHYGYTF. V and J are TRBV25-1 and TRBJ1-2; D not certain. The CDR3 spans 15 residues. Trimming shortened V by 8 bases and J by 3 bases, and 19 bases separated the two germline ends. Germline V gene data show CDR1 as MGHDK and CDR2 as SYGVNS.

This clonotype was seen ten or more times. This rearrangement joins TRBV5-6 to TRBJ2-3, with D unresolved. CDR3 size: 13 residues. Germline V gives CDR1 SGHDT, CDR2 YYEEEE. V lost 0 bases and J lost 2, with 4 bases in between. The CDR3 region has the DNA TGTGCCAGCAGCTTGGGGGCCACAGATACGCAGTATTTT. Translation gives CASSLGATDTQYF.

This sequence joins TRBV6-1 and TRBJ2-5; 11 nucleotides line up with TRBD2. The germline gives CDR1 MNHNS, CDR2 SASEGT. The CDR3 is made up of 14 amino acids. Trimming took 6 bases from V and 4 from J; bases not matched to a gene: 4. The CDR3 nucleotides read TGTGCCAGCAGCGCAGGACTAGCGGGAGAGACCCAGTACTTC. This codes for CASSAGLAGETQYF.

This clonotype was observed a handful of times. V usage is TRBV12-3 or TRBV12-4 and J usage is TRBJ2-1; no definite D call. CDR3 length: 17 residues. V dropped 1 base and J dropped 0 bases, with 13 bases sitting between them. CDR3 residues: CASSLVWDPVSYNEQFF. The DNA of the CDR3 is TGTGCCAGCAGTTTAGTCTGGGATCCTGTCTCCTACAATGAGCAGTTCTTC.

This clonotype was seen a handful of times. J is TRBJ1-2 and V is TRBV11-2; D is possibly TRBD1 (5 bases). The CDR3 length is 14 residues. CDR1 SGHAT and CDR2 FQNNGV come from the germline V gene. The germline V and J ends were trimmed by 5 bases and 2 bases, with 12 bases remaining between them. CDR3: CASSLLTENYGYTF. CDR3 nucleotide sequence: TGTGCCAGCAGCCTCCTGACAGAGAACTATGGCTACACCTTC.

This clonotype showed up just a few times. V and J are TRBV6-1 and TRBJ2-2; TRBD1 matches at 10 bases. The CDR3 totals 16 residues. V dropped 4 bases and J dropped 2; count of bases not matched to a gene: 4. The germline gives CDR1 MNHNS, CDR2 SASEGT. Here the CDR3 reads CASSGDRGYNTGELFF. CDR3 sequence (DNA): TGTGCCAGCAGTGGGGACAGGGGATATAACACCGGGGAGCTGTTTTTT.

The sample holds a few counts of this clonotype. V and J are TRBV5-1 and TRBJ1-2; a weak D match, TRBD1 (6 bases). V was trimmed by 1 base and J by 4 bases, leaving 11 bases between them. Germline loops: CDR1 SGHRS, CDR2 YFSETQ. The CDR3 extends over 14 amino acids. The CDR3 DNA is TGCGCCAGCAGCTTGACAGGGTACTCCTATGGCTACACCTTC. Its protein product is CASSLTGYSYGYTF.

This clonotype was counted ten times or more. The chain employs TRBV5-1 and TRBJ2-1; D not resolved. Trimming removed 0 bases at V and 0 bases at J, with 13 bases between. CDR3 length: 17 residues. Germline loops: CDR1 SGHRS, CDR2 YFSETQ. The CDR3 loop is CASSLAKGSRSYNEQFF. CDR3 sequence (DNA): TGCGCCAGCAGCTTGGCCAAGGGCTCCCGCTCCTACAATGAGCAGTTCTTC. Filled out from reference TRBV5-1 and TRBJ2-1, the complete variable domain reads KAGVTQTPRYLIKTRGQQVTLSCSPISGHRSVSWYQQTPGQGLQFLFEYFSETQRNKGNFPGRFSGRQFSNSRSEMNVSTLELGDSALYLCASSLAKGSRSYNEQFFGPGTRLTVL.

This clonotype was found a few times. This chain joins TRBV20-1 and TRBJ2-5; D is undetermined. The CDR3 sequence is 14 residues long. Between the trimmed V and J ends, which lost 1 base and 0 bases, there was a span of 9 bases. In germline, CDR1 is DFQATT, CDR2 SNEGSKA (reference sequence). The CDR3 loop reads CSARATANQETQYF. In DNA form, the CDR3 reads TGCAGTGCTAGAGCTACAGCCAACCAAGAGACCCAGTACTTC.

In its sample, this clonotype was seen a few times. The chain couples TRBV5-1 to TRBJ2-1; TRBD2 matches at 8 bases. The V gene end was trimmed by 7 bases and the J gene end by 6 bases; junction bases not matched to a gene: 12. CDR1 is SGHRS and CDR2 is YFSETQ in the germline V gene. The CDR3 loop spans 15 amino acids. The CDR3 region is CASGYGRVTFNEQFF. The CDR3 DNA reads TGCGCCAGCGGATACGGGAGGGTGACCTTCAATGAGCAGTTCTTC.

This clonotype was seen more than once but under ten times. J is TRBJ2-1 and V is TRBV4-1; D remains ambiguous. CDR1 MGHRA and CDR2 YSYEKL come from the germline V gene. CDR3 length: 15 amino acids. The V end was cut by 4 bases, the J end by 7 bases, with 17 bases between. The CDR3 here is CASSPISTPSNEQFF. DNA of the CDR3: TGCGCCAGCAGCCCTATTTCAACGCCTAGTAATGAGCAGTTCTTC.

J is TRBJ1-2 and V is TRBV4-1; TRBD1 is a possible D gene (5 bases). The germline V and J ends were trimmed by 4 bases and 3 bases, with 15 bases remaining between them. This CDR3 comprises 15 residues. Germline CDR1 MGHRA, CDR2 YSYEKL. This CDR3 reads CASSRLKGFHYGYTF. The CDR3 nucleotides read TGCGCCAGCAGCCGGCTCAAGGGGTTCCACTATGGCTACACCTTC.

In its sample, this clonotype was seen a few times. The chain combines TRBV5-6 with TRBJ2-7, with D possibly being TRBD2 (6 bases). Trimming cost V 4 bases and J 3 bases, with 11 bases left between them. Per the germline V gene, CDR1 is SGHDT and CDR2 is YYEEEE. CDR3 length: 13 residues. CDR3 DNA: TGTGCCAGCAGCCCCGCGGGGCTCTACGAGCAGTACTTC. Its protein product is CASSPAGLYEQYF.

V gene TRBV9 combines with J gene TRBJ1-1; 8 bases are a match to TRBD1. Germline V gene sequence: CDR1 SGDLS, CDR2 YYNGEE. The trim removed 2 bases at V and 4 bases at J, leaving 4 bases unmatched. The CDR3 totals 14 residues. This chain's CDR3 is CASSVRGQATEAFF. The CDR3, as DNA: TGTGCCAGCAGCGTCAGGGGGCAGGCCACTGAAGCTTTCTTT.

DNA of the CDR3: TGTGCCAGCACCACCGGGACTAGCGTCAATGAGCAGTTCTTC. Protein: CASTTGTSVNEQFF. The V call is TRBV12-3 or TRBV12-4, the J call TRBJ2-1; TRBD2 agrees at 10 bases. The CDR3 has 14 amino acids. After removal of 7 bases from V and 6 bases from J, the junction contained 6 bases not matched to a gene.

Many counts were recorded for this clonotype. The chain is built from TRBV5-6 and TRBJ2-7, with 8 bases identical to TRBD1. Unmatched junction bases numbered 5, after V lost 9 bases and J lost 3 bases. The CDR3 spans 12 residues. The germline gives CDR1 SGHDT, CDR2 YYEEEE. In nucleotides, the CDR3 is TGTGCCACTGGACAGGGTAACTACGAGCAGTACTTC. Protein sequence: CATGQGNYEQYF.